The present entry profiles one T cell receptor (beta chain) with its context. What it recognizes is unknown. Blood was drawn once from each donor into heparinised tubes. The draws averaged roughly 120 mL. Isolation of CD4+ naive, central memory, regulatory and stem cell-like memory cells was achieved by sorting via CD45RO/CCR7/CD25/CD127/CD95/CD27. This sample was included in a study of beta chain features in type 1 diabetes. Study-wide findings and caveats: High TCR expression in some cells could lead to their over-representation in cDNA sequencing.

Since all of the isolated RNA was reverse transcribed, expressed TCRB transcripts were what got sequenced. TCRdb's copy holds only in-frame clones and misses some; the assay was immunoSEQ multiplex PCR. The data contain some 150,000 clones, roughly 10% of them seen just once; the ten biggest clones take up 0.65%. Germline CDR1 and CDR2: MNHEY and SVGAGI. This CDR3 has 13 residues. The V end was cut by 4 bases, the J end by 5 bases, with 11 bases between. This sequence joins TRBV6-5 and TRBJ1-1; D unresolved. The source of this sequence is a woman between 40 and 55 years old in good health. The sequenced sample was central memory CD4+ T cells from blood. CDR3 protein: CASSFRPRTEAFF. In nucleotides, the CDR3 is TGTGCCAGCAGTTTCCGTCCTAGGACTGAAGCTTTCTTT.